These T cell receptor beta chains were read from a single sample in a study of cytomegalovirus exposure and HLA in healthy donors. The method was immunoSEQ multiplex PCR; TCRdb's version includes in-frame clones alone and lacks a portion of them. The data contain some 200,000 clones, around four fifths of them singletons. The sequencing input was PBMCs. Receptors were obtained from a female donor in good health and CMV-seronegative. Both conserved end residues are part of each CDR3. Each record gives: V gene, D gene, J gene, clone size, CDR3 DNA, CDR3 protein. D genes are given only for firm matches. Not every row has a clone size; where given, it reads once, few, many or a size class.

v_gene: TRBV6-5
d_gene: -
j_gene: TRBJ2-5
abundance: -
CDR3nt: TGTGCCAGCAGCTACGGCCCGACCCAGTACTTC
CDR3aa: CASSYGPTQYF

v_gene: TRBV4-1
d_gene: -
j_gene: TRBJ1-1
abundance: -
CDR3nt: TGCGCCAGCAGCCAAGACCCCTCCTCGGGGGGGAGCACTGAAGCTTTCTTT
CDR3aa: CASSQDPSSGGSTEAFF

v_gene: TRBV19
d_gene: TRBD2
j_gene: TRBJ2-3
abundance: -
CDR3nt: TGTGCCAGTAGTATCGCAGCGGGAGCGGGGGATACGCAGTATTTT
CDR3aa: CASSIAAGAGDTQYF

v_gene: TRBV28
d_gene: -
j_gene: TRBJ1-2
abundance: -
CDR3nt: TGTGCCAGCAGTTTAGGGAGTCACTATGGCTACACCTTC
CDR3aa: CASSLGSHYGYTF

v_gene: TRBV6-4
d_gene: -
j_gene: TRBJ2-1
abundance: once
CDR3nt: TGTGCCAGCAGTGGCCAGACAGGTCATGAGCAGTTCTTC
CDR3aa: CASSGQTGHEQFF

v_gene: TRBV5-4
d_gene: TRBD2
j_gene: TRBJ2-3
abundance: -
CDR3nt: TGTGCCAGCAGCCTTGGACTAGCCGAGCCCGATACGCAGTATTTT
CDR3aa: CASSLGLAEPDTQYF

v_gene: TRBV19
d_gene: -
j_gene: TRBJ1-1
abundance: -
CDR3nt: TGTGCCAGTAGAAGTACTCAATCCCCGAACACTGAAGCTTTCTTT
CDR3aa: CASRSTQSPNTEAFF

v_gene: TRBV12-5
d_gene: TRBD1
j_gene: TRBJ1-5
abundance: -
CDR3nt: TGTGCTAGTGCCTGGGACAGGGGACCTTTTGGTCAGCCCCAGCATTTT
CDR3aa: CASAWDRGPFGQPQHF

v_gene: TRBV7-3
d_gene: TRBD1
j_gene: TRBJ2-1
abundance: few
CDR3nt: TGTGCCAGCAGTTGGGACAGGGCTGTCAATGAGCAGTTCTTC
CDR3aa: CASSWDRAVNEQFF

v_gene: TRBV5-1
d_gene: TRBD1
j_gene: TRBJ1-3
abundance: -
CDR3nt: TGCGCCAGCAGCAGGAACCGGGACAGTGGAAACACCATATATTTT
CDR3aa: CASSRNRDSGNTIYF

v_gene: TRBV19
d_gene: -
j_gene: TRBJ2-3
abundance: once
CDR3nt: TGTGCCAGCGCCGGGAGTGTTACTAGCACAGATACGCAGTATTTT
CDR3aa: CASAGSVTSTDTQYF

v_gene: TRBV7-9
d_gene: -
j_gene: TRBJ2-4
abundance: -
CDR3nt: TGTGCCAGCAGCCCTCCGGGTCCCAAAGTCATAAACATTCAGTACTTC
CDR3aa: CASSPPGPKVINIQYF

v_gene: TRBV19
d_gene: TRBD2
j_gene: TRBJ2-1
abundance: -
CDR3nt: TGTGCCAGTAGTATAGAAGGGCTAGCGGCCTCCTACAATGAGCAGTTCTTC
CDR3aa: CASSIEGLAASYNEQFF

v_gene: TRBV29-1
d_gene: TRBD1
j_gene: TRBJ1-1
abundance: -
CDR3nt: TGCAGCGTCAAGAGGGACAGGGAGGACACTGAAGCTTTCTTT
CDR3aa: CSVKRDREDTEAFF

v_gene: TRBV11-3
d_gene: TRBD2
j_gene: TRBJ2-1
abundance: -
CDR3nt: TGTGCCAGCAGCTTAGGAACTAGCGGGAGCGATGAGCAGTTCTTC
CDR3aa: CASSLGTSGSDEQFF

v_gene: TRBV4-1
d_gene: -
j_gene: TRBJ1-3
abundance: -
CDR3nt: TGCGCCAGCAGCCAAGCCCTTACGGGGAGTGCTGGAAACACCATATATTTT
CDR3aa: CASSQALTGSAGNTIYF

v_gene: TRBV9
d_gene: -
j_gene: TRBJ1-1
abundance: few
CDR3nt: TGTGCCAGCAGCGTAGTAGTCGGGGGCACTGAAGCTTTCTTT
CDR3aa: CASSVVVGGTEAFF

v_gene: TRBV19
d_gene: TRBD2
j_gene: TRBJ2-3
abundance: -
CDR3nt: TGTGCCAGTAGTAACCCCCTCGGACTAGCGGTAAAAGTCACAGATACGCAGTATTTT
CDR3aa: CASSNPLGLAVKVTDTQYF

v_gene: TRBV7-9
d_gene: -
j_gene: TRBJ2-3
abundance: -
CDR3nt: TGTTCCAGCAGCCCTAAGATGGATACGCAGTATTTT
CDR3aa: CSSSPKMDTQYF

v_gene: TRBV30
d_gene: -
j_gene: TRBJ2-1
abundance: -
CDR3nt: TGTGCCTGGAGTCCCGGGGACAATGAGCAGTTCTTC
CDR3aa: CAWSPGDNEQFF

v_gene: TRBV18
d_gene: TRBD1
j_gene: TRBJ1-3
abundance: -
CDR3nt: TGTGCCAGCTCATCAATGGGACAGGGGTCGTCTGGAAACACCATATATTTT
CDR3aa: CASSSMGQGSSGNTIYF

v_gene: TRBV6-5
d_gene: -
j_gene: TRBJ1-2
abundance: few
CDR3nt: TGTGCCAGCAGACGGACTTTAAACTATGGCTACACCTTC
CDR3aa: CASRRTLNYGYTF

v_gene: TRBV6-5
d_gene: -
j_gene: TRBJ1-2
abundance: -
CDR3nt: TGTGCCAGCTCCGTAGGGGTAGTGAATGGCTACACCTTC
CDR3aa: CASSVGVVNGYTF

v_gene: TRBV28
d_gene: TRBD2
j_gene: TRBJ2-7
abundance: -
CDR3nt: TGTGCCAGCAGAAATAGCGGGGGGGTGGGCGAGCAGTACTTC
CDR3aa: CASRNSGGVGEQYF

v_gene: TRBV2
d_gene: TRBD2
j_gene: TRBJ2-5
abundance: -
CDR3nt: TGTGCCAGCAGTCTAGCGGGGTCGGGGCAAGAGACCCAGTACTTC
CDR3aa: CASSLAGSGQETQYF

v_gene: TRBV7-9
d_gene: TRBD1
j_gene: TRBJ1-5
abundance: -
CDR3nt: TGTGCCAGCAGCCCGGGACAGGTTGACTATAGCAATCAGCCCCAGCATTTT
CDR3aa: CASSPGQVDYSNQPQHF

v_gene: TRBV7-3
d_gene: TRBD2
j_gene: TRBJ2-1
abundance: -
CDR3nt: TGTGCCAGCAGCCCGCAGAGCGGGGTCTACAATGAGCAGTTCTTC
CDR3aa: CASSPQSGVYNEQFF

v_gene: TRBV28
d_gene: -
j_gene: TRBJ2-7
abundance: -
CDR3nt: TGTGCCAGCAGTGGGGGGTTCGGTCGGGGCGAGCAGTACTTC
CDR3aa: CASSGGFGRGEQYF

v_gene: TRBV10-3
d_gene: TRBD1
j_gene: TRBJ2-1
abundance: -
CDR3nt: TGTGCCATCAGTGAACCCGGGACAGTACCCTACAATGAGCAGTTCTTC
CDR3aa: CAISEPGTVPYNEQFF

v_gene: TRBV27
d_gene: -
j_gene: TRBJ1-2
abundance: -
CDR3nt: TGTGCCAGCGGGGGCAGGGAAGCCTATGGCTACACCTTC
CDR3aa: CASGGREAYGYTF

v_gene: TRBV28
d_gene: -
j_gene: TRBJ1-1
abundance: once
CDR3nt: TGTGCCAGCAGCTCCCGGGGGGCGAACACTGAAGCTTTCTTT
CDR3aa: CASSSRGANTEAFF

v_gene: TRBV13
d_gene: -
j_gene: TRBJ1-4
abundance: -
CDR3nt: TGTGCCAGCAGCTTAAAAGGTGGGGGCAATGAAAAACTGTTTTTT
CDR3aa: CASSLKGGGNEKLFF

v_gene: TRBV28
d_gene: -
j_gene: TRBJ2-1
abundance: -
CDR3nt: TGTGCCAGCAGTCCCCGGGGCCCAGGGGCTGAGCAGTTCTTC
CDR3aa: CASSPRGPGAEQFF

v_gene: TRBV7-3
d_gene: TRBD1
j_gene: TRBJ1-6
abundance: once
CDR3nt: TGTGCCAGCAGCTTAATGCAGGGGGAAGGGTCACCCCTCCACTTT
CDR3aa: CASSLMQGEGSPLHF

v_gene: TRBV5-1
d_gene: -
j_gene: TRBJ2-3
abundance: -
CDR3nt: TGCGCCAGCAGCTTGCAGGATACGCAGTATTTT
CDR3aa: CASSLQDTQYF

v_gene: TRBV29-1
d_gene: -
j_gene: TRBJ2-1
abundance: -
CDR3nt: TGCAGCGTTGCGCAGGGTTTTTACAATGAGCAGTTCTTC
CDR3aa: CSVAQGFYNEQFF

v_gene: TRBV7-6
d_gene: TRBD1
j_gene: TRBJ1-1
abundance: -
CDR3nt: TGTGCCAGCAGCCCAGGGACAGGTGGAAACACTGAAGCTTTCTTT
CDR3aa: CASSPGTGGNTEAFF

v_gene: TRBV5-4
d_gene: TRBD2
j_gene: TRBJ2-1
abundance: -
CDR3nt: TGTGCCAGCAGCTTGATGGGACTAGCGGGGGGGCCTAGCTCCTACAATGAGCAGTTCTTC
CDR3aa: CASSLMGLAGGPSSYNEQFF

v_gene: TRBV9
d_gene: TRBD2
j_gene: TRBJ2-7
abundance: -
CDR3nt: TGTGCCAGCAGCCCCCGGACTAGAAGGCACGAGCAGTACTTC
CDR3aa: CASSPRTRRHEQYF

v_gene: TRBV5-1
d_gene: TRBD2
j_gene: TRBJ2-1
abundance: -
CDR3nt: TGCGCCAGCAGCTCGGGACTAGCGGGAGGGACCTACAATGAGCAGTTCTTC
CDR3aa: CASSSGLAGGTYNEQFF

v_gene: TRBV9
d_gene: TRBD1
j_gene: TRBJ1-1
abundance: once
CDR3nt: TGTGCCAGCAGCGTCAGACAGGGCTCGAACACTGAAGCTTTCTTT
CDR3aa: CASSVRQGSNTEAFF

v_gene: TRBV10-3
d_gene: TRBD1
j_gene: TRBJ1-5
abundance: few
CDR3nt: TGTGCCATCAGTGGACAGGGAGAGCAGCCCCAGCATTTT
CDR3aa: CAISGQGEQPQHF

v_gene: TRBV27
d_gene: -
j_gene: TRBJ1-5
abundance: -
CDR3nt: TGTGCCAGCAGCACGGGACAATTTCAGCCCCAGCATTTT
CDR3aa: CASSTGQFQPQHF

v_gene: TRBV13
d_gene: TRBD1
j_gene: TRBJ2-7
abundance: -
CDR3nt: TGTGCCAGCAGCTCCCCAGACAGGGCTAACGAGCAGTACTTC
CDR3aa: CASSSPDRANEQYF

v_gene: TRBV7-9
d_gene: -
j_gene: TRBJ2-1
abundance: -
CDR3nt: TGTGCCAGCAGCTTAGAGTTCAGGGCCGATGAGCAGTTCTTC
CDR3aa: CASSLEFRADEQFF

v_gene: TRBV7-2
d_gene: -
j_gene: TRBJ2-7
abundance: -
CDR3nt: TGTGCCAGCAGCTTAGTGAGAGGGTGGGGTGGCTACGAGCAGTACTTC
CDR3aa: CASSLVRGWGGYEQYF

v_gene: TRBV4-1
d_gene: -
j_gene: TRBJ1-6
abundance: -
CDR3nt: TGCGCCAGCAGCCAAGAATTCCAGGGGTATTCACCCCTCCACTTT
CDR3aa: CASSQEFQGYSPLHF

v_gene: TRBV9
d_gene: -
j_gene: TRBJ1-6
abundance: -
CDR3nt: TGTGCCAGCAGCGAGGAGGTTGGTAATTCACCCCTCCACTTT
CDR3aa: CASSEEVGNSPLHF

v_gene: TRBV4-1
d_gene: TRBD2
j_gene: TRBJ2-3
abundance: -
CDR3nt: TGCGCCAGCAGCCAAGAGGGTAGCGGGTCCTTGCGAGATACGCAGTATTTT
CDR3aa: CASSQEGSGSLRDTQYF

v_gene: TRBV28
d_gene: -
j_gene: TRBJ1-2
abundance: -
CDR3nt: TGTGCCAGCAGCCAAAACAGGGTTGCATATGGCTACACCTTC
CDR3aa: CASSQNRVAYGYTF

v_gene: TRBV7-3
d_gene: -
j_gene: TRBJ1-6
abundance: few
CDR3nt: TGTGCCAGCAGCTTAGACGGGGTTAATTCACCCCTCCACTTT
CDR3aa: CASSLDGVNSPLHF

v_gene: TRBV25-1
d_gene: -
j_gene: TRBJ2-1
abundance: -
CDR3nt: TGTGCCAGCACCAGCTACAATGAGCAGTTCTTC
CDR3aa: CASTSYNEQFF

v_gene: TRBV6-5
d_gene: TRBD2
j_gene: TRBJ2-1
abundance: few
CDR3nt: TGTGCCAGCAGTCGCCTAGCGGGGGGCCCCAATGAGCAGTTCTTC
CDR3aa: CASSRLAGGPNEQFF

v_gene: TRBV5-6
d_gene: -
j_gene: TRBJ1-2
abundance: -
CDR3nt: TGTGCCAGCAGCCCTATTTTCGCCTATGGCTACACCTTC
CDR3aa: CASSPIFAYGYTF

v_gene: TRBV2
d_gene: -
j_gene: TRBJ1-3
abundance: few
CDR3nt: TGTGCCGAGGGCAGGCCTGGAAACACCATATATTTT
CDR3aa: CAEGRPGNTIYF

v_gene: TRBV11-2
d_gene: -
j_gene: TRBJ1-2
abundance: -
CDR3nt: TGTGCCAGCAGCTTAGGTCCGGGAGCGTCCTATGGCTACACCTTC
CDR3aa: CASSLGPGASYGYTF

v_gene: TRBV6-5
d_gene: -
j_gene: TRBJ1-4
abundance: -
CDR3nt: TGTGCCAGCAGTTACGACAGCTTTAATGAAAAACTGTTTTTT
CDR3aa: CASSYDSFNEKLFF

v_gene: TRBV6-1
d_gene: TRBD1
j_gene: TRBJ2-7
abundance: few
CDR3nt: TGTGCCAGCAACAGGGGTCCCTACGAGCAGTACTTC
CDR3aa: CASNRGPYEQYF

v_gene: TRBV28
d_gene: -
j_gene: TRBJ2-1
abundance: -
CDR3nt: TGTGCCAGCGGGGACTTCAATGAGCAGTTCTTC
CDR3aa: CASGDFNEQFF